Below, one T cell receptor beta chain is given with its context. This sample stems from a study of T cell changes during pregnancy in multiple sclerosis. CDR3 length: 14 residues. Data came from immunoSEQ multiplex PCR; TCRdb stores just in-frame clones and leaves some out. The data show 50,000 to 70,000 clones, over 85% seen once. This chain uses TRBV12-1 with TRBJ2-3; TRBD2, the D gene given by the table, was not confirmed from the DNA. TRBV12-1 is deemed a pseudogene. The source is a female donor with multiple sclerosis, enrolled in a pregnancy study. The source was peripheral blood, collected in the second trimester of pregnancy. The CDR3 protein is CASSGTSGTDTQYF. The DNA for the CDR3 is TGTGCCAGCAGCGGGACTAGCGGCACAGATACGCAGTATTTT.